Below are 2 T cell receptor beta chains sequenced from a single sample in a study of blood T cell repertoires in COVID-19. Only in-frame clones appear in the TCRdb table, and some are missing; sequencing was by immunoSEQ multiplex PCR. This table holds approximately 130,000 clones, 70% to 80% found once. The source material was peripheral blood. The origin of the receptors is a human donor in a cohort sampled during active COVID-19.

This clone was detected a few times. V is TRBV10-2 and J is TRBJ2-5; 9 bases are a match to TRBD2. V shed 7 bases and J 4 bases; nucleotides not matched to a gene: 10. The germline CDR1 and CDR2 sequences are WSHSY and SAAADI. The CDR3 consists of 15 residues. The CDR3 here is CASTLRGGAGETQYF. CDR3 nucleotides: TGCGCCAGCACTCTACGCGGGGGGGCCGGAGAGACCCAGTACTTC.

The gene calls are TRBV7-8 and TRBJ2-7; TRBD1 matches at 7 bases. Unmatched junction bases numbered 12, after V lost 5 bases and J lost 2 bases. The CDR3 has 16 amino acids. Germline V gene lookup returns CDR1 SGHVS and CDR2 FQNEAQ. CDR3 in amino acids: CASSLQIGGQPYEQYF. CDR3 sequence (DNA): TGTGCCAGCAGCCTACAAATAGGGGGACAGCCCTACGAGCAGTACTTC.